These T cell receptor beta chains were read from a single sample in a study of T cells in Graves' hyperthyroidism and ophthalmopathy. TCRdb redid the calling of the multiplex PCR reads with MiXCR, one entry per CDR3 protein. The sample holds approximately 300,000 distinct CDR3 sequences, over 15% seen once. Sequencing was carried out using blood. These receptors all come from a woman aged 55 to 70 with Graves' ophthalmopathy. The CDR3 runs from the conserved cysteine through the conserved F or W. The D gene is left open where the match is weak. Some rows mark clone size as missing; the rest say once, few, many or name a class of expanded clone.

size	V	J	D	length	CDR3	DNA
many	TRBV29-1	TRBJ2-1	TRBD2	14	CSVALMTSLSEQFF	TGCAGCGTTGCCCTTATGACTAGCCTTAGTGAGCAGTTCTTC
NA	TRBV19	TRBJ2-7	NA	13	CASSFQRAYEQYF	TGTGCCAGTAGTTTCCAGCGGGCCTACGAGCAGTACTTC
NA	TRBV6-1	TRBJ1-5	NA	12	CASSGGGQPQHF	TGTGCCAGCTCCGGGGGGGGCCAGCCCCAGCATTTT
many	TRBV11-2	TRBJ1-2	TRBD1	17	CASSLDRTGRERHGYTF	TGTGCCAGCAGCTTAGATCGGACAGGGAGGGAGCGGCATGGCTACACCTTC
few	TRBV7-6	TRBJ2-1	NA	11	CASSLAREQFF	TGTGCCAGCAGCTTAGCAAGAGAGCAGTTCTTC
NA	TRBV7-8	TRBJ1-5	NA	15	CASSLGAGMGQPQHF	TGTGCCAGCAGCTTAGGGGCGGGGATGGGTCAGCCCCAGCATTTT
few	TRBV30	TRBJ1-6	NA	13	CAWSKGFNSPLHF	TGTGCCTGGAGTAAGGGGTTTAATTCACCCCTCCACTTT
NA	TRBV18	TRBJ1-6	NA	16	CASSSQRTLYNSPLHF	TGTGCCAGCTCATCACAGAGAACTCTCTATAATTCACCCCTCCACTTT
few	TRBV6-1	TRBJ1-6	NA	16	CASLAWGHSYNSPLHF	TGTGCCAGCCTGGCTTGGGGACACTCCTATAATTCACCCCTCCACTTT
many	TRBV12-3/TRBV12-4	TRBJ1-5	TRBD1	14	CASSFQGARQPQHF	TGTGCCAGCAGTTTCCAGGGGGCACGTCAGCCCCAGCATTTT
many	TRBV5-1	TRBJ1-2	TRBD1	14	CASSLTQGWDGYTF	TGCGCCAGCAGCTTAACACAGGGGTGGGATGGCTACACCTTC
NA	TRBV20-1	TRBJ1-1	NA	14	CSARDRPGGTEAFF	TGCAGTGCTAGAGATCGTCCGGGAGGGACTGAAGCTTTCTTT
once	TRBV19	TRBJ1-5	NA	15	CARSHRQNSNQPQHF	TGTGCCAGAAGCCACCGACAAAATAGCAATCAGCCCCAGCATTTT
many	TRBV27	TRBJ2-7	NA	14	CASSLSIREDEQYF	TGTGCCAGCAGTTTATCGATCAGGGAGGACGAGCAGTACTTC
many	TRBV6-1	TRBJ1-5	TRBD1	16	CASSFNDRGLDQPQHF	TGTGCCAGCAGTTTTAACGACAGGGGGCTCGATCAGCCCCAGCATTTT
NA	TRBV2	TRBJ2-3	NA	14	CASSFLISADTQYF	TGTGCCAGCAGCTTTTTGATTAGCGCAGATACGCAGTATTTT